This T cell receptor beta chain was obtained from a study of T-cell reconstitution after alpha-beta-depleted transplantation in children (dated by TCRdb to about 2016). As for the study more broadly: Using TCR repertoire profiling, the study followed T-cell immune reconstitution in a quantitative way in children after TCRalphabeta/CD19-depleted allogeneic hematopoietic cell transplantation. General study outcomes and caveats: The apparently early alphabetaT-cell count recovery about two months after transplant was reportedly dependent on only several hundred rapidly expanded clones derived from non-depleted graft cells. Over subsequent months, a decline in hyperexpanded clone frequencies was noted, and after one year, T-cell counts and TCRbeta diversity were mostly ascribed to newly produced T cells. In some patients, the high TCRbeta diversity seen at day 60 was put down to recipient T cells and intrathymic progenitors that had survived conditioning.

The treatment or condition label on this specimen signifies: allogeneic hematopoietic cell transplantation with graft depleted of TCRalphabeta T cells and CD19 B cells. Transplant recipients were children who received TCRalphabeta/CD19-depleted allogeneic hematopoietic cell grafts. The library was produced with PCR. Sequencing took place on an Illumina HiSeq 2500. To normalize quantification of the TCRbeta repertoire, the TCR libraries were built with molecular barcoding that relied on unique molecular identifiers. TCRdb trimmed the raw reads at Q25, called clones with MiXCR and kept productive beta chains. Records with the same CDR3 protein are collapsed into one entry carrying the most frequent genes and DNA. For this sample there are hundreds of thousands of distinct CDR3 sequences; roughly 15% appear just once. The ten biggest clones cover 25% to 30% of the sample. Deletion took 2 bases off V and 5 bases off J, with a span of 7 bases between the germline ends. Its CDR3 holds 13 amino acids, cysteine through phenylalanine. The entry retains the CDR3 DNA only, 39 bases that are in frame from base 1.

This clonotype showed up many times. Its antigen is still unknown. One base away there is no much larger clone; base qualities are not given. This clonotype was obtained from a boy under two years old who had a stem cell transplant for Wiskott-Aldrich syndrome, so the T cells may come from the graft donor. Rearrangement joined TRBV12-3 or TRBV12-4 to TRBJ2-1; the D gene is perhaps TRBD1 or TRBD2, each of them matching over 5 bases. The sequenced sample was PBMCs, mostly from graft donor cells, obtained 360 days after TCRalphabeta/CD19-depleted stem cell transplant. The DNA sequence is given as TGTGCCAGCAGTTTACGGGGCAACAATGAGCAGTTCTTC. Its amino acids are CASSLRGNNEQFF.